This TCR beta chain was captured in a study of shared clonotypes between healthy human individuals. Germline loops: CDR1 SGHTA, CDR2 FQGTGA. CDR3 length: 15 amino acids. The ends lost 4 bases at V and 3 bases at J; junction bases unmatched: 6. General study points: The sampled material consisted only of blood, and tissue repertoires are likely to differ. Despite large depth, rarefaction showed incomplete sorted-subset sequencing. Non-shared clonotypes had lower generation probabilities than clonotypes shared by all four sorted-subset donors.

Note on this clone: Its antigen remains unidentified.

Execution of the assay was at deep level. Some clones are missing from TCRdb's copy, which holds only in-frame ones; the method was immunoSEQ multiplex PCR. The sample contains 2 million to 2.5 million clones, over 90% of which appear only once. The rearrangement uses TRBV7-3 and TRBJ2-1, with 7 bases matching TRBD1. Input material: naive CD4+ T cells from PBMCs. Specified subset: CD45RA+ positively selected. The TCR was taken from a young man in good health. Some clones in this sample may be carry-over from other donors' samples. This CDR3 reads CASSSEGALYNEQFF. DNA for the CDR3: TGTGCCAGCAGCTCCGAGGGGGCGCTCTACAATGAGCAGTTCTTC.